This T cell receptor beta chain comes out of a study of blood T cell repertoires in COVID-19. Study-level background: The samples span acute and convalescent COVID-19 from the United States, Italy and Spain. The analysed material was cDNA or gDNA that came from T cells, B-cell-depleted T cells, or PBMCs.

CDR1 LGHDT and CDR2 YNNKEL come from the germline V gene (reference sequence). The ends were cut back, 0 bases at V and 5 bases at J, with 16 bases in the middle. This CDR3 comprises 16 residues. In the source study's methods: Reference gene primer amplification gave estimated nucleated cell counts. The repertoire was sequenced with immunoSEQ multiplex PCR; TCRdb's copy has only in-frame clones and lacks some. The V and J calls and the clone size are those of that table, but D and trimming were determined from the DNA. The table lists about 300,000 clones, over 80% of them singletons. Recruited during active infection, patients (from Seattle) were subsequently followed longitudinally.

This clonotype was obtained from a woman aged 50 to 60 with COVID-19, enrolled during active disease. The V call is TRBV3-1 (or the pseudogene TRBV3-2), the J call TRBJ2-5; D gene ambiguous. The sequenced material came from peripheral blood. CDR3 amino acids: CASSQDPFQRRETQYF. The CDR3 DNA follows: TGTGCCAGCAGCCAAGATCCCTTCCAGCGACGGGAGACCCAGTACTTC.